This T cell receptor beta chain comes out of a study of monozygotic twins with inflammatory bowel disease. Germline-derived CDR1 and CDR2 are MNHNS and SASEGT. The CDR3 contains 13 residues. Amplification used two nested PCRs: 16 cycles, then approximately 9 cycles, on TCRalpha/TCRbeta cDNA. TCRdb re-analyzed the 5' RACE reads; it lists each CDR3 protein once, without DNA. The sample has 420,000 or so distinct CDR3 sequences. Study conclusions and caveats: Patient repertoires may have gained variability from differing immunosuppressive treatments.

About this clonotype itself: Its specificity is unknown.

The chain has TRBV6-1 and TRBJ1-1. The source is a human donor with ulcerative colitis or Crohn's disease, or a healthy co-twin of an affected twin (not recorded which). Sample: blood. This chain's CDR3 is CASSEQERVPAFF.